This is a list of T cell receptor beta chains from one sample in a study of OX40 agonist ivuxolimab in advanced cancers. Profiled with immunoSEQ multiplex PCR; TCRdb holds only in-frame clones, not every one. The sample lists some 50,000 clones, 75% to 80% occurring once. The sequenced sample was CD4+ or CD8+ T cells sorted from blood, obtained in a trial of the OX40 agonist ivuxolimab. These receptors originate from an adult with an advanced solid tumor such as melanoma, head and neck, liver or kidney cancer. CDR3s include the opening cysteine and the closing phenylalanine or tryptophan. Fields, in order: D gene, V gene, CDR3 protein. D genes are given only for firm matches.

>TRBD1|TRBV6-4
CASSAETGDLYGYTF
>-|TRBV6-6
CASTLDGEKLFF
>TRBD1|TRBV7-2
CASSRDRGNTIYF
>-|TRBV2
CASNRDHNYGYTF
>TRBD2|TRBV18
CASSSAGLAGDHEQYF
>-|TRBV6-6
CASSYSAGERTEAFF
>-|TRBV14
CASSLQGVEQYF
>-|TRBV9
CASSATGSYNSPLHF
>-|TRBV10-1
CASSEPSGSVQYF
>-|TRBV5-5
CASSPRVSDTEAFF
>TRBD2|TRBV9
CASSAGLAAYNEQFF
>-|TRBV19
CASTSRNVGGQETQYF
>TRBD2|TRBV7-8
CASSPTRAGGLYEQYF
>-|TRBV6-1
CASIERGEVDGYTF
>-|TRBV9
CASSPNKGEAFF
>-|TRBV7-2
CASSFSGTPTWAFF
>-|TRBV7-2
CASRITGHGELFF
>TRBD2|TRBV5-4
CASSSSSGRGNEQFF
>-|TRBV10-3
CAIGRLNTEAFF
>TRBD1|TRBV5-4
CASSWGDRGQPGELFF
>TRBD1|TRBV7-2
CASSQTGTVTDEQYF
>TRBD2|TRBV7-9
CASSFPLAGDSYNEQFF
>-|TRBV5-1
CASNIGGGYNEQFF
>-|TRBV19
CASSVAGVTYSGNTIYF
>-|TRBV29-1
CSVEMWDVETQYF
>-|TRBV6-6
CASSNGQGIEAFF
>-|TRBV7-2
CASSFQGSEAFF
>-|TRBV19
CASSILVADTQYF
>-|TRBV30
CAWSPTGSGQYF
>-|TRBV4-1
CASSQGSGSHYEQYF
>-|TRBV2
CASSVEGLNQPQHF
>TRBD1|TRBV6-5
CASSRTGDGNQPQHF
>-|TRBV5-1
CASSLGEGGDTGELFF
>-|TRBV18
CASSPPVVGEQYF
>-|TRBV18
CASSPRDEQFF
>-|TRBV6-6
CASSYGLYSNQPQHF
>-|TRBV6-5
CASRTSGVPYEQYF
>-|TRBV15
CATSRDLAVSTQGTEAFF
>-|TRBV5-1
CASSGTPGPGETQYF
>-|TRBV27
CASSPEWRASSGANVLTF